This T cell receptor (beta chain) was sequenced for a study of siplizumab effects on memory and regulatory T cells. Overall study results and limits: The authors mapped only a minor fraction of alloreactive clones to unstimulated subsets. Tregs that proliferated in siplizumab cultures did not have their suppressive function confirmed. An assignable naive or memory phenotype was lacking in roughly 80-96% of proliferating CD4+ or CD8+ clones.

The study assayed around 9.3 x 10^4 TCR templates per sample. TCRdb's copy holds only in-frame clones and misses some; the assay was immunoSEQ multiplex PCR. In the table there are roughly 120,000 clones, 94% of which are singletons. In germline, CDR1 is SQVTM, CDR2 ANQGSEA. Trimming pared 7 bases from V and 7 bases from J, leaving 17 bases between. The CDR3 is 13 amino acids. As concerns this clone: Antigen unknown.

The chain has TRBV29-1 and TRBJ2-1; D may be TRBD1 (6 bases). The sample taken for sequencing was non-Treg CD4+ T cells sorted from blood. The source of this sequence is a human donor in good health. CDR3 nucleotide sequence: TGCAGCGCAAAACGACAGGTAGTAAATGAGCAGTTCTTC. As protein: CSAKRQVVNEQFF.